The count of the clone carrying this T cell receptor beta chain is one. Antigen: not known. This specimen comes from a study of cytomegalovirus exposure and HLA in healthy donors. Study details: A prior analysis found fewer than 120 million unique TCR beta sequences from approximately 200 million T cells. Broader study findings: Exclusion applied to some V segments, including TRBV6-2 and TRBV6-3, as they were indistinguishable. After further analysis at a later stage, 16,951 TCR beta sequences were associated with HLA alleles at 0.05 false discovery rate.

V was clipped by 4 bases and J by 5 bases, with 11 bases between them. CDR1 and CDR2 from the germline V gene are SGHTA and FQGNSA. CDR3 length: 13 residues. The donors gave bone marrow, and they were healthy. The PCR contained 60 Vbeta and 13 Jbeta primers. Method: immunoSEQ multiplex PCR; TCRdb's copy keeps in-frame clones and lacks some. The sample has some 86,000 clones; 79% are singletons. Sequencing used PBMCs. The sequence came from a woman aged 40 to 50 in good health and CMV-seropositive. The chain carries TRBV7-2 and TRBJ2-5, with D possibly matching TRBD2 (5 bases). As DNA, the CDR3 is TGTGCCAGCAGCTCCCGGGGTGCGGAGACCCAGTACTTC. This gives the protein CASSSRGAETQYF. Supplemented by reference TRBV7-2 and TRBJ2-5, the full variable domain reads GAGVSQSPSNKVTEKGKDVELRCDPISGHTALYWYRQSLGQGLEFLIYFQGNSAPDKSGLPSDRFSAERTGGSVSTLTIQRTQQEDSAVYLCASSSRGAETQYFGPGTRLLVL.